Given below is one T cell receptor (beta chain) in context. Its antigen is unknown. Base qualities were left out, and no much larger clone turns up one base away. The collaborating institutions used their own protocols to collect whole blood in K2EDTA tubes. For TCRbeta analysis, collaborators shipped samples as frozen whole blood, isolated PBMCs, or DNA extracted from either of those sample types. The sample originates from a study of blood T cell repertoires in COVID-19 (dated by TCRdb to the early 2020s). Study-level background: The collaborator samples originated in the United States, Italy and Spain and spanned the acute and convalescent phases of COVID-19. Sample metadata almost always included a de-identified subject ID, COVID-19 status, age in years and sex. Deeply sampled blood TCRbeta repertoires from subjects exposed to, actively infected with, or recovered from COVID-19 were included in the dataset. The repertoires were made available in a free public database intended to serve as a resource for research on the immune response to SARS-CoV-2. HLA class I and class II types, where available, came from metadata supplied by the sample provider rather than from assay-based typing. The samples were drawn from two sources: the first 160 participants of the ongoing ImmuneRACE study, and 1,000 to 1,500 subjects contributed by 6 global collaborators. The material from the prospective study consisted of cDNA or gDNA derived from T cells, B-cell-depleted T cells, or PBMCs.

The CDR3 contains 17 residues, cysteine and phenylalanine counted. The entry retains the CDR3 DNA only, 51 bases that are in frame from base 1. V is cut by 4 bases and J by 4 bases, and the space between the germline ends is 22 bases. Reading the germline V gene gives CDR1 SGHAT and CDR2 FQNNGV. Paper-wide results and their limitations: The amount of clinical and demographic metadata varied by source and participant and was provided uncurated.

TCRbeta CDR3 regions were amplified from genomic DNA using the immunoSEQ Assay, a bias-controlled multiplex PCR. From the authors' description of their analysis: The number of nucleated cells in each sample was estimated from the amplification of reference gene primers within the assay. To quantify the absolute abundance of each unique TCRbeta CDR3 rearrangement, sequence reads were collapsed and filtered. Productive Simpson clonality was computed per sample as the square root of Simpson's diversity index over productive rearrangements. Drawn from immuneACCESS, this table holds only the in-frame rearrangements with V and J called that TCRdb kept. Clones are partly lost; checked studies trace under half to an unresolved V gene and leave the rest unexplained. That table furnishes V, J and clone size, whereas the DNA furnished D and trimming. The sample records 100,000 or so clones, roughly 90% of which are singletons. The biggest ten clones account for 2.1% of the sample.

The receptor was derived from a man in his forties or fifties with active COVID-19. Here the chain combines TRBV11-2 and TRBJ2-5; a weak D assignment points to TRBD1 (7 bases agree). The sequenced sample was peripheral blood. The DNA sequence follows: TGTGCCAGCAGCTCACTGGGTTCGTCAGGGGGGTTAGAGACCCAGTACTTC. The encoded protein is CASSSLGSSGGLETQYF.